This T cell receptor (beta chain) was observed in a study of technical replicates of blood from a few donors. The V gene's germline CDR1 is MNHEY and CDR2 SMNVEV (reference sequence). The CDR3 is made up of 14 amino acids. Trimming cost V 5 bases and J 1 base, with 9 bases left between them. The method was immunoSEQ multiplex PCR; TCRdb's version includes in-frame clones alone and lacks a portion of them. The table has around 83,000 clones, around 94% seen once; the top ten hold approximately 0.41%. This TCR was sampled from a human donor in good health. The chain recombines TRBV27 with TRBJ1-3, with D unclear. Sequenced: T cells isolated from PBMCs. CDR3 sequence (DNA): TGTGCCAGCAGTCTTGTATCTTCTGGAAACACCATATATTTT. Translating gives CASSLVSSGNTIYF.